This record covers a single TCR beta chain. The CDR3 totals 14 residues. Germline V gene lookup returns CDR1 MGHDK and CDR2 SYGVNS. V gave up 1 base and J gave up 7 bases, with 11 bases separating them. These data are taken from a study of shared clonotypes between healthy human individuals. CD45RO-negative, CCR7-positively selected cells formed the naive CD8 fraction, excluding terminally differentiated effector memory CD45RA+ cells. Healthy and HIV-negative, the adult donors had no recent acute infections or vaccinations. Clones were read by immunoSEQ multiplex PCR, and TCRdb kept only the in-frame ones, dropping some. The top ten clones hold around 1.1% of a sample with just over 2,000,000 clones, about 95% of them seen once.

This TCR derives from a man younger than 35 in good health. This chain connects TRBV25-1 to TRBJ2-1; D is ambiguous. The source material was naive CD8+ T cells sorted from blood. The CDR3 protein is CASSEFRDSNEQFF. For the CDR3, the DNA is TGTGCCAGCAGTGAATTTCGTGATTCTAATGAGCAGTTCTTC.